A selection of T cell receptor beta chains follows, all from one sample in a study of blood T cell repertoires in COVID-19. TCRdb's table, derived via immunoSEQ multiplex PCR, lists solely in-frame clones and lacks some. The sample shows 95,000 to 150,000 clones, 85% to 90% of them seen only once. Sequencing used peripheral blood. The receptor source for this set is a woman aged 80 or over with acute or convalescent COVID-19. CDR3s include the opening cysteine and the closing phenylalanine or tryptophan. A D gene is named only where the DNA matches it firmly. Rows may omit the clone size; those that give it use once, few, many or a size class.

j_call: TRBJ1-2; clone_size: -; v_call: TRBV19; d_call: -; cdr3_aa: CASSQGGYRGYTF; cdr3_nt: TGTGCCAGTAGTCAAGGGGGTTATCGTGGCTACACCTTC
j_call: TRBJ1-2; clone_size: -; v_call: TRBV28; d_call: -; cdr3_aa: CASSFGGGGAPYGYTF; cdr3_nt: TGTGCCAGCAGTTTCGGGGGTGGGGGGGCTCCCTATGGCTACACCTTC
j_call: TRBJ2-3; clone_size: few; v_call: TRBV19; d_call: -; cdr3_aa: CASSPSTDTQYF; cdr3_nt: TGTGCCAGTAGCCCGTCCACAGATACGCAGTATTTT
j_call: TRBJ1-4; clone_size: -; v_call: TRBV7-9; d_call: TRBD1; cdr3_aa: CASSFSGTGTNEKLFF; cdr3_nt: TGTGCCAGCAGCTTTTCCGGGACAGGAACTAATGAAAAACTGTTTTTT
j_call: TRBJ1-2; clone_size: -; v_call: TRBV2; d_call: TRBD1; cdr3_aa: CASSRTGDNYGYTF; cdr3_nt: TGTGCCAGCAGTCGGACAGGGGATAACTATGGCTACACCTTC
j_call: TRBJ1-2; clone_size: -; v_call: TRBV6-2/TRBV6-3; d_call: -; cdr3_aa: CASSYGAGGGYTF; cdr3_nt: TGTGCCAGCAGTTACGGGGCCGGAGGGGGCTACACCTTC
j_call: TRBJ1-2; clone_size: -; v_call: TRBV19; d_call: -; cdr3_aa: CASRSSDSWYGYTF; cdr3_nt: TGTGCCAGTAGGTCCTCGGACAGCTGGTATGGCTACACCTTC
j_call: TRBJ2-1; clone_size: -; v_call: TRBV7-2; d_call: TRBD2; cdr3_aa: CASSQAGLASEQFF; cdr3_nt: TGTGCCAGCAGCCAGGCGGGACTAGCGAGTGAGCAGTTCTTC
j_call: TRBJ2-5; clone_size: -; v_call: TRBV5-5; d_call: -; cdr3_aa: CASSSGLTNQETQYF; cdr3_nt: TGTGCCAGCAGCTCGGGACTTACCAATCAAGAGACCCAGTACTTC
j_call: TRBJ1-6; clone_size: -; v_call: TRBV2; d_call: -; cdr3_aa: CASLRQSSYNSPLHF; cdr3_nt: TGTGCCAGCCTCCGACAGAGCTCCTATAATTCACCCCTCCACTTT
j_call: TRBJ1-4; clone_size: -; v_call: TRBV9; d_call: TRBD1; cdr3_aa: CASSPGTGGLEKLFF; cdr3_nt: TGTGCCAGCAGCCCGGGGACAGGGGGTTTAGAAAAACTGTTTTTT
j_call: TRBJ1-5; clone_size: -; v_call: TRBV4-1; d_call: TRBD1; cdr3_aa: CASSTRQGADSNQPQHF; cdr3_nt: TGCGCCAGCAGCACCCGGCAGGGGGCGGATAGCAATCAGCCCCAGCATTTT
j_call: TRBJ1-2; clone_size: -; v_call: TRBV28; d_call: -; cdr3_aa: CASSLTSPSSSGYTF; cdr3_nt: TGTGCCAGCAGTTTAACTTCTCCCTCCTCCTCTGGCTACACCTTC
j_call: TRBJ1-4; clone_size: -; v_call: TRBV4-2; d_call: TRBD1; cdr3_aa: CASSGQGRDEKLFF; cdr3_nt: TGTGCCAGCAGCGGACAGGGAAGGGATGAAAAACTGTTTTTT
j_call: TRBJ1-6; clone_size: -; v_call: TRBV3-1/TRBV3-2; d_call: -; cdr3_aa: CASNTQNNSPLHF; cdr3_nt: TGTGCCAGCAATACACAGAATAATTCACCCCTCCACTTT
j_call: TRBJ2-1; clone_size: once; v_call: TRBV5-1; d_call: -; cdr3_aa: CASSSAEAGAYNEQFF; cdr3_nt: TGCGCCAGCAGCTCGGCTGAGGCGGGGGCGTACAATGAGCAGTTCTTC
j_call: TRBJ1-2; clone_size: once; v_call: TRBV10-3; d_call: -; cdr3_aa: CAISDPGGDYGYTF; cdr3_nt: TGTGCCATCAGTGACCCCGGGGGGGACTATGGCTACACCTTC
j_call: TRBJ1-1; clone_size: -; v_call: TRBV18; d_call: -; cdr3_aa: CASSPQGRNTEAFF; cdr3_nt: TGTGCCAGCTCACCCCAGGGGAGGAACACTGAAGCTTTCTTT
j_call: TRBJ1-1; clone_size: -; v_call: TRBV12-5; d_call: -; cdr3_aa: CASGLFTEAFF; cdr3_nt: TGTGCTAGTGGACTATTCACTGAAGCTTTCTTT
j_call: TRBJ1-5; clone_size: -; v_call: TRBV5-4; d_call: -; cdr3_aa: CASSLTYGGGLGAVNQPQHF; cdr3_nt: TGTGCCAGCAGCTTGACCTATGGGGGAGGGCTGGGGGCGGTTAATCAGCCCCAGCATTTT
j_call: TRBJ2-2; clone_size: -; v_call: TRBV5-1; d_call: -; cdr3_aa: CASSLVQGPTGELFF; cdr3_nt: TGCGCCAGCAGCTTGGTACAGGGACCCACCGGGGAGCTGTTTTTT
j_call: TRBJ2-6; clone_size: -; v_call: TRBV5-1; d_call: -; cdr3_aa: CASSSTGSSSSGANVLTF; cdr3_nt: TGCGCCAGCAGCTCGACAGGATCAAGTAGCTCTGGGGCCAACGTCCTGACTTTC
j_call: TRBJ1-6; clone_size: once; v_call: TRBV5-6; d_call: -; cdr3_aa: CASSPRALDSPLHF; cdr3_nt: TGTGCCAGCAGCCCCCGAGCCCTTGATTCACCCCTCCACTTT
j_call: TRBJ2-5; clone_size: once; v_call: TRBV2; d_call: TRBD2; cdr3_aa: CAISPRPTGGVETQYF; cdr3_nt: TGTGCCATCTCCCCCCGTCCCACGGGGGGGGTAGAGACCCAGTACTTC
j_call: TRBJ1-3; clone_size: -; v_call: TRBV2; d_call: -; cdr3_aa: CASSVFLPQAPGNTIYF; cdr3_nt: TGTGCCAGCAGTGTCTTCCTCCCACAGGCTCCTGGAAACACCATATATTTT
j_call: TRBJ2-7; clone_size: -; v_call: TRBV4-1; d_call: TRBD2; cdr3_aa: CASSLLVPGLAGGHYEQYF; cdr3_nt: TGCGCCAGCAGCCTCCTAGTCCCGGGACTAGCGGGGGGGCACTACGAGCAGTACTTC
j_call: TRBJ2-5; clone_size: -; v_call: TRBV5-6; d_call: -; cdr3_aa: CASSLTGTQETQYF; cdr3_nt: TGTGCCAGCAGCTTAACCGGGACACAAGAGACCCAGTACTTC
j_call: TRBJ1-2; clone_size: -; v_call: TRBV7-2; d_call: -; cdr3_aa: CASSSQGPLGYGYTF; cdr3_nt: TGTGCCAGCAGCTCCCAGGGCCCCCTTGGCTATGGCTACACCTTC